Listed below are T cell receptor beta chains from one sample, sequenced in a study of CD8 T cells in ankylosing spondylitis. TCRdb redid the calling of the 5' RACE reads with MiXCR, one entry per CDR3 protein. The repertoire has fewer than 400,000 distinct CDR3 sequences, approximately 8% of them found once; the top ten carry more than 12%. Sequencing input: blood, either unsorted or a sorted T cell fraction (not recorded which). All receptors derive from a male donor with ankylosing spondylitis. CDR3s include the opening cysteine and the closing phenylalanine or tryptophan. Each record gives: V gene, D gene, clone size, J gene, CDR3 protein, CDR3 DNA. A D gene is named only where the DNA matches it firmly. A row's size may be missing; if present it is once, few, many or a size class.

>TRBV6-1|NA|NA|TRBJ2-5
CASRTGEYQETQYF
TGTGCCAGCAGGACGGGAGAGTACCAAGAGACCCAGTACTTC
>TRBV5-1|TRBD2|few|TRBJ2-7
CASSYGLAATYEQYF
TGCGCCAGCAGCTACGGACTAGCGGCCACCTACGAGCAGTACTTC
>TRBV29-1|TRBD2|NA|TRBJ2-1
CSVDPSGAAYNEQFF
TGCAGCGTTGACCCTAGCGGGGCTGCCTACAATGAGCAGTTCTTC
>TRBV10-3|NA|NA|TRBJ2-7
CAIMASQGPYEQYF
TGTGCCATCATGGCCTCCCAGGGGCCCTACGAGCAGTACTTC
>TRBV2|NA|NA|TRBJ1-5
CASSGTPYNQPQHF
TGTGCCAGCAGTGGGACACCCTACAATCAGCCCCAGCATTTT
>TRBV2|NA|many|TRBJ2-4
CASIPDGNSGNIQYF
TGTGCCAGCATCCCGGATGGGAACAGCGGAAACATTCAGTACTTC
>TRBV6-2/TRBV6-3|NA|few|TRBJ1-1
CACVQGTEAFF
TGTGCCTGCGTCCAGGGAACTGAAGCTTTCTTT
>TRBV4-1|TRBD1|NA|TRBJ2-7
CASSPGQGVTYEQYF
TGCGCCAGCAGCCCGGGACAGGGGGTAACCTACGAGCAGTACTTC
>TRBV5-1|NA|NA|TRBJ2-5
CASSFGQSPEGQYF
TGCGCCAGCAGCTTTGGACAGAGCCCGGAGGGCCAGTACTTC
>TRBV10-3|TRBD1|NA|TRBJ2-5
CAISEVGQGARTIQETQYF
TGTGCCATCAGTGAGGTGGGACAGGGGGCTCGAACTATCCAAGAGACCCAGTACTTC
>TRBV11-3|TRBD2|many|TRBJ2-3
CASSAGTSVDTQYF
TGTGCCAGCAGCGCCGGGACTAGTGTGGATACGCAGTATTTT
>TRBV5-1|NA|NA|TRBJ2-1
CASSRTPSDNEQFF
TGCGCCAGCAGCCGGACACCCTCGGATAATGAGCAGTTCTTC
>TRBV4-2|NA|many|TRBJ1-5
CASSQGRYQPQHF
TGTGCCAGCAGCCAAGGGCGGTATCAGCCCCAGCATTTT
>TRBV10-3|TRBD2|NA|TRBJ2-7
CAIRGTSGSGLYF
TGTGCCATCAGAGGGACTAGCGGGAGTGGACTATACTTC
>TRBV27|TRBD1|few|TRBJ2-1
CASSTGTGGINEQFF
TGTGCCAGCAGCACCGGGACAGGGGGCATTAATGAGCAGTTCTTC
>TRBV12-5|NA|NA|TRBJ2-6
CASGRDRTNSGANVLTF
TGTGCTAGTGGTCGTGACAGAACCAACTCTGGGGCCAACGTCCTGACTTTC
>TRBV5-1|NA|NA|TRBJ2-7
CASSPAGSGRYEQYF
TGCGCCAGCAGCCCCGCGGGTAGCGGAAGATACGAGCAGTACTTC
>TRBV5-1|NA|NA|TRBJ2-7
CARGPPGHCYEQYF
TGCGCCAGAGGTCCCCCGGGACACTGCTACGAGCAGTACTTC
>TRBV3-1|TRBD1|few|TRBJ2-7
CASSPRDRAGYEQYF
TGTGCCAGCAGCCCCAGGGACAGGGCGGGGTACGAGCAGTACTTC
>TRBV15|NA|few|TRBJ2-1
CATSRSLRDPHRGDEQFF
TGTGCCACCAGCAGATCCCTCCGGGACCCCCATCGGGGCGATGAGCAGTTCTTC
>TRBV20-1|NA|NA|TRBJ2-5
CSAIGSQTQYF
TGCAGTGCTATCGGGAGTCAGACCCAGTACTTC
>TRBV29-1|TRBD1|few|TRBJ2-4
CSASGQGVNIQYF
TGCAGCGCCTCGGGACAGGGAGTAAACATTCAGTACTTC
>TRBV12-3/TRBV12-4|NA|few|TRBJ1-1
CASSFFGVKEEAFF
TGTGCCAGCAGTTTTTTCGGGGTAAAAGAGGAGGCTTTCTTT
>TRBV10-2|TRBD2|NA|TRBJ2-7
CASSYSGRASEQYF
TGCGCCAGCAGTTATAGCGGGAGGGCCTCCGAGCAGTACTTC
>TRBV5-1|NA|NA|TRBJ1-5
CASSFGPSSNQPQHF
TGCGCCAGCAGCTTCGGGCCATCTAGCAATCAGCCCCAGCATTTT
>TRBV4-1|TRBD2|NA|TRBJ2-1
CASSQGLAGAIQSYNEQFF
TGCGCCAGCAGCCAAGGACTAGCGGGAGCAATTCAATCCTACAATGAGCAGTTCTTC
>TRBV28|TRBD2|many|TRBJ2-1
CASSQPTSGSNNEQFF
TGTGCCAGCAGTCAACCGACTAGCGGGAGTAATAATGAGCAGTTCTTC
>TRBV3-1|NA|NA|TRBJ2-5
CASSLGTREGETQYF
TGTGCCAGCAGCCTTGGGACCCGGGAAGGTGAGACCCAGTACTTC
>TRBV29-1|NA|many|TRBJ1-1
CSVEEQTPWSEAFF
TGCAGCGTTGAAGAACAGACCCCCTGGAGTGAAGCTTTCTTT
>TRBV29-1|NA|NA|TRBJ2-3
CGVGGYTDTQYF
TGCGGTGTGGGCGGGTACACAGATACGCAGTATTTT
>TRBV15|NA|few|TRBJ1-5
CATSRDRGAGRPQHF
TGTGCCACCAGCAGAGATAGGGGGGCCGGGAGGCCCCAGCATTTT
>TRBV10-3|NA|few|TRBJ2-5
CAISKQGPIGQETQYF
TGTGCCATCAGCAAACAGGGCCCGATCGGGCAAGAGACCCAGTACTTC
>TRBV6-5|NA|NA|TRBJ1-1
CASSYRGENTEAFF
TGTGCCAGCAGTTACCGGGGCGAGAACACTGAAGCTTTCTTT
>TRBV20-1|NA|NA|TRBJ1-5
CSAQKGTSDQPQHF
TGCAGTGCTCAAAAAGGGACGTCAGATCAGCCCCAGCATTTT
>TRBV20-1|NA|few|TRBJ1-2
CSARVDNSNYGYTF
TGCAGTGCTAGGGTCGACAATTCGAACTATGGCTACACCTTC
>TRBV13|TRBD1|many|TRBJ1-1
CASSLGGQGISEAFF
TGTGCCAGCAGCTTAGGGGGACAGGGGATCTCTGAAGCTTTCTTT
>TRBV29-1|NA|NA|TRBJ1-4
CSVGDLGEKLFF
TGCAGCGTCGGGGACCTGGGTGAAAAACTGTTTTTT
>TRBV12-3/TRBV12-4|TRBD2|NA|TRBJ2-1
CASSYTAGVRYNEQFF
TGTGCCAGCAGTTACACCGCGGGAGTTCGTTACAATGAGCAGTTCTTC
>TRBV12-5|NA|few|TRBJ1-1
CASGLVEDSPAEAFF
TGTGCTAGTGGTTTGGTAGAGGACAGTCCCGCGGAAGCTTTCTTT
>TRBV3-1|TRBD2|NA|TRBJ2-1
CASSRDPAGVKYNEQFF
TGTGCCAGCAGCCGAGATCCAGCGGGAGTTAAATACAATGAGCAGTTCTTC
>TRBV5-5|TRBD1|few|TRBJ2-3
CASSSVSGGGTDTQYF
TGTGCCAGCAGCTCGGTTTCAGGGGGCGGCACAGATACGCAGTATTTT
>TRBV5-1|TRBD1|many|TRBJ2-7
CASRQGGEGEQYF
TGCGCCAGTAGACAGGGTGGGGAAGGCGAGCAGTACTTC
>TRBV29-1|NA|NA|TRBJ2-1
CSVVGRLPSTLRYNEQFF
TGCAGCGTCGTGGGTAGGCTACCATCGACCCTCCGCTACAATGAGCAGTTCTTC
>TRBV29-1|TRBD2|few|TRBJ2-1
CSVTGLAGANRDNEQFF
TGCAGCGTAACGGGACTAGCGGGAGCCAATCGCGACAATGAGCAGTTCTTC
>TRBV30|NA|NA|TRBJ1-6
CATGGGAQSPLHF
TGTGCCACCGGCGGGGGGGCGCAATCACCCCTCCACTTT
>TRBV20-1|TRBD2|NA|TRBJ2-1
CSARVWAGVKSNEQFF
TGCAGTGCTAGAGTTTGGGCGGGAGTTAAGAGCAATGAGCAGTTCTTC
>TRBV4-3|NA|many|TRBJ2-1
CASSQDALARYNEQFF
TGCGCCAGCAGCCAAGATGCCCTAGCGAGGTACAATGAGCAGTTCTTC
>TRBV29-1|NA|once|TRBJ2-6
CSVEELTGPKRRGANVLTF
TGCAGCGTTGAAGAGTTGACAGGCCCAAAAAGGCGTGGGGCCAACGTCCTGACTTTC
>TRBV2|NA|few|TRBJ2-3
CASIPRRGASDTQYF
TGTGCCAGCATTCCTAGGAGGGGGGCTTCGGATACGCAGTATTTT
>TRBV7-9|NA|NA|TRBJ2-1
CASSLAFREQFF
TGTGCCAGCAGCTTAGCCTTTAGGGAGCAGTTCTTC
>TRBV3-1|NA|many|TRBJ1-1
CASSQWITENTEAFF
TGTGCCAGCAGCCAATGGATTACGGAGAACACTGAAGCTTTCTTT
>TRBV7-9|NA|many|TRBJ1-6
CASSQTSARDSPLHF
TGTGCCAGCAGCCAGACATCTGCAAGAGATTCACCCCTCCACTTT
>TRBV28|NA|NA|TRBJ2-5
CASSWGMETQYF
TGTGCCAGCAGCTGGGGGATGGAGACCCAGTACTTC
>TRBV29-1|NA|NA|TRBJ2-5
CSVVGIQGTQYF
TGCAGCGTTGTGGGGATCCAAGGGACCCAGTACTTC